The rows below give T cell receptor beta chains drawn from one sample of a study of PD-1 blockade in classical Hodgkin lymphoma. Libraries were prepared by immunoSEQ multiplex PCR; TCRdb keeps only in-frame clonotypes and omits some of them. The sample includes 10,000 to 13,000 clones, around 70% of them seen just once. The sample here was CD4+ T cells from blood, taken before the fourth cycle of nivolumab. The origin of the receptors is a human donor with classical Hodgkin lymphoma. CDR3s include the opening cysteine and the closing phenylalanine or tryptophan. The D gene is left open where the match is weak. Only part of the rows carry a size: once, few, many, or a class if the clone is expanded.

CDR3aa	v_gene	j_gene	abundance	d_gene
CAWSPRTGRRTQYF	TRBV30	TRBJ2-5	NA	TRBD1
CASSTTGTSGRDIQYF	TRBV5-6	TRBJ2-4	once	TRBD2
CASSPDGQPNTEAFF	TRBV5-1	TRBJ1-1	NA	NA
CASSIKGSDYYEQYF	TRBV19	TRBJ2-7	NA	NA
CASSETGDTGELFF	TRBV9	TRBJ2-2	NA	TRBD1
CASSQARLAKNEQFF	TRBV4-2	TRBJ2-1	NA	TRBD2
CASSYSRTGELFF	TRBV9	TRBJ2-2	NA	NA
CASSFTRLLAKNIQYF	TRBV27	TRBJ2-4	NA	NA
CASSSGQGQETQYF	TRBV5-4	TRBJ2-5	NA	TRBD1
CASSEQGNEKLFF	TRBV5-1	TRBJ1-4	NA	NA
CASSLSLAGTYNEQFF	TRBV7-9	TRBJ2-1	NA	TRBD2
CASRESGRGYNEQFF	TRBV6-1	TRBJ2-1	NA	TRBD2
CASSPSGSSYNEQFF	TRBV9	TRBJ2-1	NA	TRBD2
CASSGGSGVQPQHF	TRBV6-6	TRBJ1-5	once	NA
CASSWQGINEQFF	TRBV5-1	TRBJ2-1	once	NA
CASSSARAGVSHEQYF	TRBV2	TRBJ2-7	NA	TRBD2
CASSGGSNQPQHF	TRBV2	TRBJ1-5	NA	NA
CASSLEGAGLVNEQFF	TRBV7-2	TRBJ2-1	NA	NA
CASSLGTDSYGYTF	TRBV18	TRBJ1-2	NA	NA
CASSFGQGFNSNQPQHF	TRBV2	TRBJ1-5	few	TRBD1
CASSSTTGLETQYF	TRBV7-9	TRBJ2-5	NA	TRBD1
CASSIVPQAGHEQFF	TRBV19	TRBJ2-1	NA	NA
CAIGQWSGNTIYF	TRBV10-3	TRBJ1-3	once	NA